This T cell receptor (beta chain) appears in the sequencing data of a study of shared clonotypes between healthy human individuals. The study ran the assay at deep level. Only in-frame clones appear in the TCRdb table, and some are missing; sequencing was by immunoSEQ multiplex PCR. This repertoire shows 2 million to 2.5 million clones, roughly 95% found once; its top ten account for roughly 0.13%. Germline V gene lookup returns CDR1 MNHNS and CDR2 SASEGT. This CDR3 has 13 amino acids. Trimming shortened V by 5 bases and J by 1 base, and 8 bases separated the two germline ends. The sequence was collected from a man aged 18-30 years in good health. Sequencing was done on a sample of naive CD4+ T cells sorted from blood. This sample's subset: CD45RA+ positively selected. J is TRBJ1-1 and V is TRBV6-1; D remains unclear. CDR3 nucleotides: TGTGCCAGCAGTCTCCCCTGGAACACTGAAGCTTTCTTT. Translating gives CASSLPWNTEAFF.